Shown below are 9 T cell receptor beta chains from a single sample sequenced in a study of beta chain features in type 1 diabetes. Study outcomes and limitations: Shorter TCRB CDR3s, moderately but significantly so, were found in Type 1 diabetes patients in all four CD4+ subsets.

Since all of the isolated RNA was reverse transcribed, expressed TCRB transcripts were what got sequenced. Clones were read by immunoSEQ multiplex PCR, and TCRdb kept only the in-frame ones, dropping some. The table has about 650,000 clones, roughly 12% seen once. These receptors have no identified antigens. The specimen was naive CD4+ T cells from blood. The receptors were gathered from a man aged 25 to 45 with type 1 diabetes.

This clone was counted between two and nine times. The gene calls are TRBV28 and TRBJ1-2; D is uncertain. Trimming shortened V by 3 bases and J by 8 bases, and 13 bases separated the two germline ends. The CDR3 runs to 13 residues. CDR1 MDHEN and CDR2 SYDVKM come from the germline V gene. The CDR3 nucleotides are TGTGCCAGCAGTTTTAGTCGGGATGGGGGCTACACCTTC. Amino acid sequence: CASSFSRDGGYTF.

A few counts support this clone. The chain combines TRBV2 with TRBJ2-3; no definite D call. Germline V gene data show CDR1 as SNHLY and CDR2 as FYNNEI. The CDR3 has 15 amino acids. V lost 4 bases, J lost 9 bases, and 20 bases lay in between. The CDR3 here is CASSGTGTGLVTQYF. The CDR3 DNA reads TGTGCCAGCAGTGGTACGGGTACTGGCTTAGTAACGCAGTATTTT.

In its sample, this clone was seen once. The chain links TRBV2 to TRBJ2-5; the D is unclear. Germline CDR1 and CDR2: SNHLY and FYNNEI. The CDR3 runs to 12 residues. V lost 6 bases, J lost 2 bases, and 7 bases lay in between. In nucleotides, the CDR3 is TGTGCCAGCAGAATCAGTCAAGAGACCCAGTACTTC. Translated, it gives CASRISQETQYF. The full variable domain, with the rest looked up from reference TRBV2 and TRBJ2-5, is EPEVTQTPSHQVTQMGQEVILRCVPISNHLYFYWYRQILGQKVEFLVSFYNNEISEKSEIFDDQFSVERPDGSNFTLKIRSTKLEDSAMYFCASRISQETQYFGPGTRLLVL.

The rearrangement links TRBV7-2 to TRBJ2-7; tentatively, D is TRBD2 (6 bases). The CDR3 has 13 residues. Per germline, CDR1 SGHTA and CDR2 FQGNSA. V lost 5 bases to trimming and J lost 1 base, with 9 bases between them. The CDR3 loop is CASSRGTSYEQYF. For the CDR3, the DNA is TGTGCCAGCAGCCGCGGGACTTCCTACGAGCAGTACTTC.

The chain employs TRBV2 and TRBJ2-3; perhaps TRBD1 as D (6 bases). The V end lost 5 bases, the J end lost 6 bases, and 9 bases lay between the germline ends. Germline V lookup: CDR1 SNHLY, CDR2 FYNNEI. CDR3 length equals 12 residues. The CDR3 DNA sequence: TGTGCCAGCAGTCCTGGACAGGATACGCAGTATTTT. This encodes CASSPGQDTQYF.

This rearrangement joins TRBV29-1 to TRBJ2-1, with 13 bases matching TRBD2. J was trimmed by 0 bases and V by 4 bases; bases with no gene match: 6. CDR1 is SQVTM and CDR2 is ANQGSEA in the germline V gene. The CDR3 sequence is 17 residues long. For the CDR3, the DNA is TGCAGCGTTGGACTAGCGGGGGGCCACCGCTCCTACAATGAGCAGTTCTTC. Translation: CSVGLAGGHRSYNEQFF.

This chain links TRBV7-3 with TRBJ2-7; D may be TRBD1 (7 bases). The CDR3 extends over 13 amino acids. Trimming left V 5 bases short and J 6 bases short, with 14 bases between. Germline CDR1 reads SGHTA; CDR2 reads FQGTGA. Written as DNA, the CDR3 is TGTGCCAGCAGCAGGCAGGGGGGAAGCGAGCAGTACTTC. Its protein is CASSRQGGSEQYF.

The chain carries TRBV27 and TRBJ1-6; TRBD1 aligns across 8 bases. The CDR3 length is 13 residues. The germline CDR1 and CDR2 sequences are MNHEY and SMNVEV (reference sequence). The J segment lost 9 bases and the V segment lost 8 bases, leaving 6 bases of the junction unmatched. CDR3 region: CASGGQGTSPLHF. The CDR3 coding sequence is TGTGCCAGCGGCGGACAGGGTACTTCACCCCTCCACTTT.

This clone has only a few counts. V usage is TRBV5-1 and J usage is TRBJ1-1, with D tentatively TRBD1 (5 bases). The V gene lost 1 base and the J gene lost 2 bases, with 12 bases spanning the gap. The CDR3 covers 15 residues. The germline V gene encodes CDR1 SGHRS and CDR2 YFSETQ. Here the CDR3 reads CASSLRPGPNTEAFF. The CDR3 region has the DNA TGCGCCAGCAGCTTGAGACCGGGGCCCAACACTGAAGCTTTCTTT.